This paragraph covers one T cell receptor (beta chain) sequence. Antigen unknown. Following extraction, RNA underwent reverse transcription to cDNA, which served as the sequencing template. TCRdb keeps only in-frame clones here, not all; method: immunoSEQ multiplex PCR. The data hold 150,000 to 200,000 clones, with around 64% observed a single time. This record comes from a study of CD8+ T cells in alopecia areata. Study observations and caveats: One nonresponder makes the tie between baseline CD8+ expansion and response uncertain. Lesional scalp exceeded normal scalp in clonality, especially in alopecia totalis/universalis.

This CDR3 comprises 14 residues. Germline CDR1 reads GTSNPN; CDR2 reads SVGIG (reference sequence). V lost 1 base to trimming and J lost 3 bases, with 9 bases between them. Indicated treatment: oral pan-JAK inhibitor, 5-10 mg twice daily. This sequence originates from a human donor with alopecia areata. The sample consisted of CD4+ T cells sorted from blood, taken around week 49, from a patient treated with tofacitinib. V gene TRBV30 combines with J gene TRBJ2-2, with D unclear. CDR3 residues: CAWSDGLYTGELFF. DNA for the CDR3: TGTGCCTGGAGTGATGGCCTTTACACCGGGGAGCTGTTTTTT.